This T cell receptor beta chain was identified in a study of cytomegalovirus exposure and HLA in healthy donors. Whole-study context: Among the approximately 400 genotyped donors, less than 85% were placed in the Caucasian-associated ancestry cluster. Overall study findings and caveats: The study carried out a later analysis of TCR beta sequences. It associated some 15,000 of them with specific HLA alleles at a false discovery rate of 0.05. It is likely that the observed cluster of highly shared sequence variants was a sequencing artifact. Later on, a genetic analysis was performed. It linked a missense variant in DCLRE1C with V- and J-gene trimming of TCR beta.

The CDR3 totals 13 residues. Notes on this clone: What it recognizes is unknown.

Primers: 60 Vbeta forward and 13 Jbeta reverse. Here immunoSEQ multiplex PCR was the method, and the copy in TCRdb shows in-frame clones only, minus some. The table shows under 250,000 clones, with 65% to 85% occurring only once. This sequence was found in a woman between 25 and 40 years old in good health and CMV-seronegative. The sequenced material came from PBMCs. The chain combines TRBV12-1 with TRBJ1-1. TRBV12-1 is classified as a pseudogene. In DNA form, the CDR3 reads TGTGCCAGCATTCCCTTTCGGGACACTGAAGCTTTCTTT. Protein: CASIPFRDTEAFF.